This is a list of T cell receptor beta chains from one sample in a study of blood T cell repertoires in COVID-19. Profiled with immunoSEQ multiplex PCR; TCRdb holds only in-frame clones, not every one. The sample consists of roughly 250,000 clones, 88% of them appearing once. The sample comprised peripheral blood. The receptor source for this set is a young woman with acute or convalescent COVID-19. Each CDR3 is given with its conserved first and last residue. The order of the fields is J gene, V gene, D gene, clone size, CDR3 protein, CDR3 DNA. A D gene is named only where the DNA matches it firmly. A clone size is listed for some rows: how often the clone was seen (once, few, many), or a class if it is expanded.

TRBJ1-1,TRBV11-2,NA,NA,CASSLAVGGQAFF,TGTGCCAGCAGCTTAGCGGTTGGAGGGCAAGCTTTCTTT
TRBJ2-3,TRBV18,TRBD2,NA,CASSRSAGVSTDTQYF,TGTGCCAGCTCTCGATCCGCGGGAGTCAGCACAGATACGCAGTATTTT
TRBJ2-7,TRBV6-5,NA,NA,CASSYLRLSHTYEQYF,TGTGCCAGCAGTTACCTTAGACTTTCCCACACCTACGAGCAGTACTTC
TRBJ2-1,TRBV5-6,TRBD2,NA,CASSFRTSGSNNEQFF,TGTGCCAGCAGCTTCAGGACTAGCGGGAGTAACAATGAGCAGTTCTTC
TRBJ2-1,TRBV5-1,TRBD2,NA,CASSFTAGGSYNEQFF,TGCGCCAGCAGCTTCACAGCGGGAGGATCCTACAATGAGCAGTTCTTC
TRBJ2-7,TRBV6-6,TRBD2,once,CASSYSNLAGGEQYF,TGTGCCAGCAGTTACTCGAACTTAGCGGGAGGCGAGCAGTACTTC
TRBJ1-5,TRBV7-9,TRBD1,NA,CASSRTGGDQPQHF,TGTGCCAGCAGCCGCACAGGGGGAGATCAGCCCCAGCATTTT
TRBJ1-5,TRBV6-5,TRBD1,NA,CASRPMPTGYQPQHF,TGTGCCAGCAGACCAATGCCGACAGGGTATCAGCCCCAGCATTTT
TRBJ1-4,TRBV10-1,NA,NA,CASSESSGKLFF,TGCGCCAGCAGTGAGTCGTCGGGAAAACTGTTTTTT
TRBJ1-4,TRBV29-1,TRBD1,NA,CSVGDRFMNEKLFF,TGCAGCGTTGGGGACAGGTTCATGAATGAAAAACTGTTTTTT
TRBJ2-7,TRBV12-3/TRBV12-4,NA,NA,CASTFGASYEQYF,TGTGCCAGCACCTTCGGAGCCTCCTACGAGCAGTACTTC
TRBJ2-3,TRBV5-5,NA,NA,CASSLDGSTDTQYF,TGTGCCAGCAGCTTGGACGGGAGCACAGATACGCAGTATTTT
TRBJ2-2,TRBV24-1,NA,NA,CATRPGQDTGELFF,TGTGCCACCCGTCCCGGCCAGGACACCGGGGAGCTGTTTTTT
TRBJ2-1,TRBV9,TRBD2,NA,CASSVGTSGSVGEQFF,TGTGCCAGCAGCGTAGGGACTAGCGGGAGCGTAGGTGAGCAGTTCTTC
TRBJ2-3,TRBV2,NA,once,CASSDYLRERDTQYF,TGTGCCAGCAGTGATTATTTACGGGAGCGGGATACGCAGTATTTT
TRBJ1-5,TRBV7-2,TRBD1,NA,CASSQDRVQPQHF,TGTGCCAGCAGCCAAGACAGGGTTCAGCCCCAGCATTTT
TRBJ2-7,TRBV3-1/TRBV3-2,TRBD2,NA,CASSQSEREGGEQYF,TGTGCCAGCAGCCAGAGCGAGCGGGAGGGTGGCGAGCAGTACTTC
TRBJ1-2,TRBV5-1,NA,NA,CASSLDPGRGYTGHRGDYGYTF,TGCGCCAGCAGCTTGGACCCGGGCCGGGGCTACACGGGCCACCGCGGGGACTATGGCTACACCTTC
TRBJ1-1,TRBV11-2,NA,NA,CASSIRGPYTEAFF,TGTGCCAGCAGCATCAGGGGTCCTTACACTGAAGCTTTCTTT
TRBJ2-1,TRBV7-8,NA,NA,CASSDRSLGGSYNEQFF,TGTGCCAGCAGCGACCGGTCGTTGGGGGGATCCTACAATGAGCAGTTCTTC
TRBJ2-3,TRBV5-1,TRBD2,once,CASSPLQLALSTDTQYF,TGCGCCAGCAGCCCCCTCCAACTAGCGTTGAGCACAGATACGCAGTATTTT
TRBJ2-2,TRBV11-3,NA,NA,CASSSSVAVTGELFF,TGTGCCAGCAGCTCGTCTGTGGCGGTCACCGGGGAGCTGTTTTTT
TRBJ1-3,TRBV14,NA,NA,CASSQLGMRSGNTIYF,TGTGCCAGCAGCCAACTCGGGATGCGCTCTGGAAACACCATATATTTT
TRBJ2-4,TRBV2,TRBD1,NA,CASSTDRAGVQYF,TGTGCCAGCAGTACAGACAGGGCGGGTGTTCAGTACTTC
TRBJ2-1,TRBV10-3,TRBD1,NA,CAISEGDRVHEQFF,TGTGCCATCAGTGAGGGGGACAGGGTACATGAGCAGTTCTTC
TRBJ2-5,TRBV5-6,NA,NA,CASTEQGQETQYF,TGTGCCAGCACAGAACAGGGACAAGAGACCCAGTACTTC
TRBJ1-2,TRBV7-8,NA,NA,CASSLDGRERSYTF,TGTGCCAGCAGCTTAGACGGGAGAGAACGGAGCTACACCTTC
TRBJ2-4,TRBV4-3,TRBD2,NA,CASSQGDLAGTKNIQYF,TGCGCCAGCAGCCAAGGGGACCTAGCGGGAACTAAAAACATTCAGTACTTC
TRBJ1-5,TRBV19,NA,NA,CASSSDSRNQPQHF,TGTGCCAGTAGTTCGGACAGCCGCAATCAGCCCCAGCATTTT
TRBJ2-3,TRBV27,NA,many,CASSLKSGTRQYF,TGTGCCAGCAGTCTAAAATCCGGGACAAGGCAGTATTTT
TRBJ1-1,TRBV27,NA,NA,CASSHGLNTEAFF,TGTGCCAGCAGTCACGGTTTAAACACTGAAGCTTTCTTT
TRBJ1-1,TRBV29-1,TRBD1,NA,CSVDSGTANTEAFF,TGCAGCGTTGATTCCGGGACAGCCAACACTGAAGCTTTCTTT
TRBJ2-5,TRBV5-1,NA,NA,CASSFPGQETQYF,TGCGCCAGCAGCTTTCCGGGGCAAGAGACCCAGTACTTC
TRBJ2-2,TRBV27,NA,few,CASSPLVFGELFF,TGTGCCAGCAGTCCACTAGTCTTCGGGGAGCTGTTTTTT
TRBJ2-3,TRBV11-3,TRBD1,NA,CASSLGGGQGTDTQYF,TGTGCCAGCAGCTTAGGCGGGGGACAGGGGACGGATACGCAGTATTTT
TRBJ1-2,TRBV2,NA,NA,CASGTGWRNYGYTF,TGTGCCAGCGGAACAGGTTGGCGAAACTATGGCTACACCTTC
TRBJ1-4,TRBV4-3,NA,NA,CASSQDRGWEKLFF,TGCGCCAGCAGCCAAGACAGGGGTTGGGAAAAACTGTTTTTT
TRBJ2-7,TRBV7-8,TRBD1,NA,CASSALGDRGFAEQYF,TGTGCCAGCAGCGCGCTTGGGGACAGGGGTTTTGCCGAGCAGTACTTC
TRBJ1-2,TRBV10-3,NA,NA,CAISADRPSLYGYTF,TGTGCCATCAGTGCTGACAGGCCCAGCCTCTATGGCTACACCTTC
TRBJ2-5,TRBV7-9,TRBD1,NA,CASSFYERQGQETQYF,TGTGCCAGCAGCTTTTATGAAAGACAGGGCCAAGAGACCCAGTACTTC
TRBJ2-1,TRBV9,NA,NA,CASSVGRGSTPHEQFF,TGTGCCAGCAGCGTAGGGCGCGGAAGTACCCCCCATGAGCAGTTCTTC
TRBJ2-1,TRBV19,TRBD2,NA,CASSIRNPAGVSYNEQFF,TGTGCCAGTAGTATAAGGAATCCAGCGGGAGTCTCCTACAATGAGCAGTTCTTC